Listed below are T cell receptor beta chains from one sample, sequenced in a study of blood T cells in healthy people across ages. MiXCR, applied by TCRdb to the 5' RACE reads, yields one record per CDR3 protein. This sample has 1.5 million to 1.8 million distinct CDR3 sequences, with 35% to 45% found just once. The source material was blood. These receptors were collected from a woman between 18 and 30 years old in good health. CDR3s include the opening cysteine and the closing phenylalanine or tryptophan. The order of the fields is clone size, V gene, D gene, J gene, CDR3 DNA, CDR3 protein. A D gene is named only where the DNA matches it firmly. The size entry is marked missing in some rows and otherwise reads once, few, many or a size class.

clone size: .; V gene: TRBV7-2; D gene: TRBD2; J gene: TRBJ2-5; CDR3 DNA: TGTGCCAGCAGCTTGTGGGTTAGCGGGCCTCAAGAGACCCAGTACTTC; CDR3 protein: CASSLWVSGPQETQYF
clone size: .; V gene: TRBV29-1; D gene: .; J gene: TRBJ1-1; CDR3 DNA: TGCAGCGTTGAACGACAGGTCTTGAACACTGAAGCTTTCTTT; CDR3 protein: CSVERQVLNTEAFF
clone size: .; V gene: TRBV20-1; D gene: .; J gene: TRBJ1-2; CDR3 DNA: TGCAGTGCTAGACGGTTAGAAAGCTATGGCTACACCTTC; CDR3 protein: CSARRLESYGYTF
clone size: few; V gene: TRBV4-2; D gene: TRBD1; J gene: TRBJ1-2; CDR3 DNA: TGTGCCAGCAGCCAAGATCAACAGGGGGTCAATGGCTACACCTTC; CDR3 protein: CASSQDQQGVNGYTF
clone size: once; V gene: TRBV5-1; D gene: .; J gene: TRBJ1-4; CDR3 DNA: TGCGCCAGCAGCACGGAGGGCGGACAGAAACTGTTTTTT; CDR3 protein: CASSTEGGQKLFF
clone size: .; V gene: TRBV12-3/TRBV12-4; D gene: .; J gene: TRBJ2-2; CDR3 DNA: TGTGCCAGCAGTTTCAAGGGTTACAACACCGGGGAGCTGTTTTTT; CDR3 protein: CASSFKGYNTGELFF
clone size: .; V gene: TRBV9; D gene: TRBD1; J gene: TRBJ2-7; CDR3 DNA: TGTGCCACAGGGGGAGAAGTCACCTACGAGCAGTACTTC; CDR3 protein: CATGGEVTYEQYF
clone size: .; V gene: TRBV7-8; D gene: .; J gene: TRBJ1-2; CDR3 DNA: TGTGCCAGCAGCTTAGGCGGGCAGCCAGCTCTCTATGGCTACACCTTC; CDR3 protein: CASSLGGQPALYGYTF
clone size: .; V gene: TRBV5-1; D gene: .; J gene: TRBJ2-1; CDR3 DNA: TGCGCCAGCAGCTCCCTTGCGGGACTGTTCTCCAATGAGCAGTTCTTC; CDR3 protein: CASSSLAGLFSNEQFF
clone size: .; V gene: TRBV11-2; D gene: .; J gene: TRBJ2-1; CDR3 DNA: TGTGCCAGCAGCCAACGACGAGGGCAGTTCTTC; CDR3 protein: CASSQRRGQFF
clone size: few; V gene: TRBV20-1; D gene: TRBD1; J gene: TRBJ2-7; CDR3 DNA: TGCAGTGCTCCTGAGGACAGGTGGATCACCTACGAGCAGTACTTC; CDR3 protein: CSAPEDRWITYEQYF
clone size: .; V gene: TRBV27; D gene: TRBD1; J gene: TRBJ1-2; CDR3 DNA: TGTGCCAGCAGTATGGGACAGACTAGCTATGGCTACACCTTC; CDR3 protein: CASSMGQTSYGYTF
clone size: few; V gene: TRBV6-7; D gene: .; J gene: TRBJ2-7; CDR3 DNA: TGTGCCAGCACCGGGCTACACCTCCTCTACGAGCAGTACTTC; CDR3 protein: CASTGLHLLYEQYF
clone size: few; V gene: TRBV7-8; D gene: .; J gene: TRBJ2-1; CDR3 DNA: TGTGCCAGCAGCTTGAGTCTAGGGGGGGACAATGAGCAGTTCTTC; CDR3 protein: CASSLSLGGDNEQFF
clone size: .; V gene: TRBV7-9; D gene: TRBD1; J gene: TRBJ1-1; CDR3 DNA: TGTGCCAGCAGCTCTACCAACAGGGGGCGCGGTGTGAACACTGAAACTTTCTTT; CDR3 protein: CASSSTNRGRGVNTETFF
clone size: few; V gene: TRBV20-1; D gene: .; J gene: TRBJ2-3; CDR3 DNA: TGCAGTGCTAGGAGCCCCGACATAACAGGGATAACAGATACGCAGTATTTT; CDR3 protein: CSARSPDITGITDTQYF
clone size: few; V gene: TRBV7-9; D gene: TRBD2; J gene: TRBJ2-2; CDR3 DNA: TGTGCCAGCAGCCCAATAGCGGGAATGGCCGGGGAGCTGTTTTTT; CDR3 protein: CASSPIAGMAGELFF
clone size: .; V gene: TRBV10-3; D gene: .; J gene: TRBJ1-1; CDR3 DNA: TGTGCCATCAGTGAGGGGAACAGGGCTCGGGGGAACACTGAAGCTTTCTTT; CDR3 protein: CAISEGNRARGNTEAFF
clone size: .; V gene: TRBV7-9; D gene: TRBD2; J gene: TRBJ2-3; CDR3 DNA: TGTGCCAGCAGCTTAGGTCCTAGCGGGGCTAGCACAGATACGCAGTATTTT; CDR3 protein: CASSLGPSGASTDTQYF
clone size: few; V gene: TRBV5-1; D gene: .; J gene: TRBJ2-3; CDR3 DNA: TGCGCCAGCAGCTTGGTCCTATCGCCAGATACGCAGTATTTT; CDR3 protein: CASSLVLSPDTQYF
clone size: .; V gene: TRBV12-3/TRBV12-4; D gene: .; J gene: TRBJ2-2; CDR3 DNA: TGTGCCAGCAGTTTCCGGAACGTGGAGCTGTTTTTT; CDR3 protein: CASSFRNVELFF
clone size: .; V gene: TRBV10-3; D gene: TRBD1; J gene: TRBJ2-6; CDR3 DNA: TGTGCCATCAGTGAGTCTGACAGGGGCGGGTCTGGGGCCAACGTCCTGACTTTC; CDR3 protein: CAISESDRGGSGANVLTF
clone size: .; V gene: TRBV6-1; D gene: .; J gene: TRBJ2-7; CDR3 DNA: TGTGCCAGCAGTGAGCTCACCCAGAACGCCGACTACGAGCAGTACTTC; CDR3 protein: CASSELTQNADYEQYF
clone size: .; V gene: TRBV6-1; D gene: .; J gene: TRBJ2-3; CDR3 DNA: TGTGCCAGCAGTGAAACCCCGGACTACACAGATACGCAGTATTTT; CDR3 protein: CASSETPDYTDTQYF
clone size: .; V gene: TRBV5-1; D gene: TRBD1; J gene: TRBJ2-1; CDR3 DNA: TGCGCCAGCAGCTTGGCCGGGACAGGGGCGTCGAGCTCCTACAATGAGCAGTTCTTC; CDR3 protein: CASSLAGTGASSSYNEQFF
clone size: few; V gene: TRBV7-2; D gene: .; J gene: TRBJ1-4; CDR3 DNA: TGTGCCAGCAGCTTCTACAGGGCAGATGAAAAACTGTTTTTT; CDR3 protein: CASSFYRADEKLFF
clone size: .; V gene: TRBV20-1; D gene: TRBD1; J gene: TRBJ1-4; CDR3 DNA: TGCAGTGCTTCCCCCGGGACAGGGGGTGAAAAACTGTTTTTT; CDR3 protein: CSASPGTGGEKLFF